The 19 T cell receptor beta chains reported below all come from one sample, sequenced in a study of blood T cell repertoires in COVID-19. Method: immunoSEQ multiplex PCR; TCRdb's copy keeps in-frame clones and lacks some. Of 89,000 or so clones in the sample, about 96% are singletons; the top ten hold around 4%. Sequenced sample: peripheral blood. Receptors were obtained from a human donor with active COVID-19. The donor label of this sample is uncertain.

The chain has TRBV5-1 and TRBJ2-2; 12 bases map to TRBD2. V gave up 4 bases and J gave up 4 bases; unmatched junction bases: 8. The length of the CDR3 is 17 residues. CDR1 is SGHRS, CDR2 YFSETQ, per germline. The CDR3 here is CASSQWTSGEFTGELFF. The CDR3 DNA reads TGCGCCAGCAGCCAATGGACTAGCGGGGAGTTCACCGGGGAGCTGTTTTTT.

The chain is built from TRBV19 and TRBJ2-3; maybe TRBD2 (6 bases). The CDR3 totals 15 residues. Trimming took off 4 bases at V and 2 bases at J, with 13 bases between the two ends. Germline V gene lookup returns CDR1 LNHDA and CDR2 SQIVND (reference sequence). DNA of the CDR3: TGTGCCAGTAGTAACCCCGGGGGTTTCACAGATACGCAGTATTTT. It encodes CASSNPGGFTDTQYF.

The CDR3 loop is CASSHSSYEQYF. The CDR3 DNA reads as TGTGCCAGCAGTCACAGCTCCTACGAGCAGTACTTC. The rearrangement links TRBV12-3 or TRBV12-4 to TRBJ2-7; D unresolved. This CDR3 has 12 amino acids. V lost 5 bases and J 0 bases, leaving 5 bases between the germline ends.

The rearrangement links TRBV28 to TRBJ2-5, with 10 bases identical to TRBD2. The CDR3 length is 17 residues. Germline values: CDR1 MDHEN, CDR2 SYDVKM. With 2 bases clipped from V and 3 bases from J, the junction kept 9 bases outside the gene matches. The CDR3 nucleotides read TGTGCCAGCAGTTTAAGTTGGGCTAGCGGGAGCGAAGAGACCCAGTACTTC. Protein sequence: CASSLSWASGSEETQYF.

As concerns this clone: Other nucleotide sequences from this sample produce the same CDR3. The chain links TRBV2 to TRBJ1-1; 7 bases fit TRBD1. V lost 6 bases, J lost 3 bases, and 4 bases stayed unmatched. Germline assignment: CDR1 SNHLY and CDR2 FYNNEI. The CDR3 contains 13 residues. The CDR3 is CASRGQGDTEAFF. CDR3 coding DNA: TGTGCCAGCAGGGGGCAGGGGGACACTGAAGCTTTCTTT. Drawing the rest from reference TRBV2 and TRBJ1-1, the complete variable domain is EPEVTQTPSHQVTQMGQEVILRCVPISNHLYFYWYRQILGQKVEFLVSFYNNEISEKSEIFDDQFSVERPDGSNFTLKIRSTKLEDSAMYFCASRGQGDTEAFFGQGTRLTVV.

V is TRBV13 and J is TRBJ1-1; tentatively, D is TRBD1 (5 bases). V was shortened by 5 bases and J by 10 bases, with 17 bases between the two germline ends. The germline gives CDR1 PRHDT, CDR2 FYEKMQ (reference sequence). The CDR3 has 13 residues. The CDR3 here is CASSEIRGFPAFF. CDR3 in DNA: TGTGCCAGCAGCGAAATACGGGGGTTTCCAGCTTTCTTT.

The V gene is TRBV24-1, the J gene TRBJ2-7; tentative D call: TRBD1 (5 bases). With 6 bases removed from V and 1 base from J, the gap between germline ends came to 12 bases. Germline CDR1 and CDR2: KGHDR and SFDVKD. The CDR3 is 14 amino acids. The CDR3 loop reads CATSRTGPSYEQYF. In DNA, the CDR3 is TGTGCCACCAGTAGAACAGGACCGTCCTACGAGCAGTACTTC.

A single count supports this clone. The chain is built from TRBV18 and TRBJ2-1; 11 bases agree with TRBD2. This CDR3 contains 15 residues. Trimming took 1 base from V and 8 from J; bases not matched to a gene: 4. Germline CDR1 reads KGHSH; CDR2 reads LQKENI. CDR3 region: CASSPQTSGVYEQFF. CDR3 nucleotide sequence: TGTGCCAGCTCACCACAGACTAGCGGGGTGTATGAGCAGTTCTTC. Filled out from reference TRBV18 and TRBJ2-1, the complete variable domain reads NAGVMQNPRHLVRRRGQEARLRCSPMKGHSHVYWYRQLPEEGLKFMVYLQKENIIDESGMPKERFSAEFPKEGPSILRIQQVVRGDSAAYFCASSPQTSGVYEQFFGPGTRLTVL.

V is TRBV2 and J is TRBJ2-7; 11 nucleotides align to TRBD1. Germline V gene lookup returns CDR1 SNHLY and CDR2 FYNNEI. Trimming removed 7 bases from V and 3 bases from J; junction bases left unmatched: 5. The CDR3 runs to 14 residues. The DNA for the CDR3 is TGTGCCAGCAAAGGACAGGGGGCGGGCTACGAGCAGTACTTC. Residues: CASKGQGAGYEQYF.

The genes are TRBV6-5 and TRBJ2-7, with D possibly being TRBD1 (6 bases). Germline CDR1 MNHEY, CDR2 SVGAGI. CDR3 length: 14 residues. Trimming removed 3 bases at V and 6 bases at J, with 15 bases between. The CDR3 bases are TGTGCCAGCAGTTATGTGCAGGGGCAGGGCGAGCAGTACTTC. This encodes CASSYVQGQGEQYF.

The chain employs TRBV5-4 and TRBJ2-2; 7 bases are shared with TRBD1. The CDR3 consists of 19 residues. With 7 bases clipped from V and 0 bases from J, the junction kept 18 bases outside the gene matches. Germline V CDR1 and CDR2: SGHNT, YYREEE (reference sequence). CDR3 protein: CASLNRKIQGRANTGELFF. The CDR3 DNA reads TGTGCCAGCTTAAATCGGAAGATACAGGGGCGCGCGAACACCGGGGAGCTGTTTTTT.

The DNA for the CDR3 is TGTGCCAGCAGCCTACAGGGGCGAGGCAGCAATCAGCCCCAGCATTTT. Amino acid sequence: CASSLQGRGSNQPQHF. The chain couples TRBV28 to TRBJ1-5, with 7 bases matching TRBD1. This CDR3 has 16 residues. Unmatched junction bases numbered 9, after V lost 6 bases and J lost 1 base. Germline V CDR1 and CDR2: MDHEN, SYDVKM.

This chain connects TRBV5-6 to TRBJ1-2, with no clear D. Trimming left V 2 bases short and J 4 bases short, with 15 bases between. CDR3 length: 15 amino acids. Germline CDR1 reads SGHDT; CDR2 reads YYEEEE. CDR3 protein: CASSFFQAQGYGYTF. Here the CDR3 DNA reads TGTGCCAGCAGCTTCTTCCAGGCCCAAGGCTATGGCTACACCTTC.

The V gene is TRBV25-1, the J gene TRBJ2-6; 8 bases line up with TRBD1. The CDR3 spans 16 residues. Germline V lookup: CDR1 MGHDK, CDR2 SYGVNS. V dropped 3 bases and J dropped 1; count of bases not matched to a gene: 2. CDR3 DNA: TGTGCCAGCAGTGACCGGACAGGGTCTGGGGCCAACGTCCTGACTTTC. Its translation: CASSDRTGSGANVLTF.

The genes are TRBV7-2 and TRBJ2-5; TRBD2 matches at 7 bases. The germline gives CDR1 SGHTA, CDR2 FQGNSA. This CDR3 spans 14 amino acids. Trimming cost V 5 bases and J 5 bases; bases outside gene matches: 8. The chain's CDR3 is CASSRAGVRETQYF. CDR3 coding DNA: TGTGCCAGCAGCCGGGCGGGGGTACGGGAGACCCAGTACTTC.

The chain recombines TRBV2 with TRBJ2-7, with TRBD1 as a possible D gene (6 bases). V shed 8 bases and J shed 2 bases, with 13 bases lying between them. Per the germline V gene, CDR1 is SNHLY and CDR2 is FYNNEI. This CDR3 contains 13 residues. Written as DNA, the CDR3 is TGTGCCAGCCTCGAGACAGGACCCTACGAGCAGTACTTC. This gives the protein CASLETGPYEQYF.

V and J are TRBV19 and TRBJ2-4, with TRBD1 matching over 9 bases. V lost 1 base, J lost 6 bases, and 4 bases stayed unmatched. The length of the CDR3 is 15 residues. The germline V gene encodes CDR1 LNHDA and CDR2 SQIVND (reference sequence). CDR3 amino acids: CASSIGDRVGNIQYF. DNA of the CDR3: TGTGCCAGTAGTATAGGGGACAGGGTTGGAAACATTCAGTACTTC.

The chain combines TRBV19 with TRBJ2-1; D is unclear. V was trimmed by 3 bases and J by 8 bases, leaving 14 bases between them. CDR1 is LNHDA, CDR2 SQIVND, per germline (reference sequence). This CDR3 is built from 14 residues. CDR3 nucleotide sequence: TGTGCCAGTAGTATCGATGTGACAACGGATGAGCAGTTCTTC. It codes for CASSIDVTTDEQFF.

The chain links TRBV5-6 to TRBJ2-2, with D maybe TRBD1 (5 bases). The CDR3 totals 16 residues. Germline loops: CDR1 SGHDT, CDR2 YYEEEE. V was clipped by 1 base and J by 1 base, with 11 bases between them. CDR3 bases: TGTGCCAGCAGCTTGCTAGGGGCACTGAACACCGGGGAGCTGTTTTTT. Its translation: CASSLLGALNTGELFF.